What follows are 8 T cell receptor beta chains derived from one specimen sequenced in a study of cytomegalovirus exposure and HLA in healthy donors. With 60 Vbeta and 13 Jbeta primers, the PCR was carried out. Sequencing used immunoSEQ multiplex PCR; TCRdb keeps in-frame clones, though not all of them. Seen here are about 110,000 clones, around 75% observed once, and the top ten hold around 0.79%. The material sequenced was PBMCs. The origin of the receptors is a woman in her thirties in good health and CMV-seronegative.

The chain joins TRBV6-1 to TRBJ2-7, with 9 nucleotides matching TRBD1. V dropped 3 bases and J dropped 4; count of bases not matched to a gene: 4. Germline CDR1 is MNHNS and CDR2 is SASEGT. The CDR3 runs to 14 residues. Here the CDR3 reads CASSDLDRGYEQYF. The CDR3 DNA reads TGTGCCAGCAGTGATTTGGACAGGGGTTACGAGCAGTACTTC.

With regard to this clone: Other nucleotide sequences in the sample specify the same CDR3. This chain connects TRBV5-1 to TRBJ2-5, with 12 positions matching TRBD2. The CDR3 has 16 amino acids. V was pared by 2 bases and J by 4 bases, with 6 bases of the junction left unmatched. Germline-derived CDR1 and CDR2 are SGHRS and YFSETQ. As DNA, the CDR3 is TGCGCCAGCAGCTTCCTAGCGGGGGGGCCCGGAGAGACCCAGTACTTC. This translates into CASSFLAGGPGETQYF.

The CDR3 sequence: CSVEAGTGAIEAFF. Here the CDR3 DNA reads TGCAGCGTTGAGGCCGGGACAGGGGCGATTGAAGCTTTCTTT. The gene calls are TRBV29-1 and TRBJ1-1; 10 nucleotides align to TRBD1. The V gene's germline CDR1 is SQVTM and CDR2 ANQGSEA. This CDR3 comprises 14 residues. V shed 3 bases and J 7 bases; nucleotides not matched to a gene: 8.

The CDR3 protein is CASSHRDRALTF. DNA for the CDR3: TGTGCCAGCAGTCACCGGGACAGGGCTCTCACCTTC. This chain connects TRBV27 to TRBJ1-2, with 9 bases identical to TRBD1. J was trimmed by 13 bases and V by 5 bases; bases with no gene match: 8. The V gene's germline CDR1 is MNHEY and CDR2 SMNVEV (reference sequence). The CDR3 loop spans 12 amino acids.

This sequence joins TRBV10-1 and TRBJ2-7; 10 nucleotides line up with TRBD2. The V gene's germline CDR1 is WNHNN and CDR2 SYGVQD (reference sequence). Unmatched junction bases numbered 10, after V lost 6 bases and J lost 8 bases. The CDR3 contains 14 residues. The CDR3 nucleotides read TGCGCCAGCAGCCACCTAGCGGGAGCCGGGAAGCAGTACTTC. Amino acids: CASSHLAGAGKQYF.

The chain employs TRBV6-1 and TRBJ1-1; D might be TRBD1 (5 bases). Per germline, CDR1 MNHNS and CDR2 SASEGT. The CDR3 consists of 13 residues. Trimming took off 6 bases at V and 2 bases at J, with 10 bases between the two ends. The CDR3 sequence: CASSRQINTEAFF. In DNA form, the CDR3 reads TGTGCCAGCAGCAGACAGATAAACACTGAAGCTTTCTTT.

This chain connects TRBV2 to TRBJ2-1; D uncertain. Per the germline V gene, CDR1 is SNHLY and CDR2 is FYNNEI. The V end lost 6 bases, the J end lost 2 bases, and 14 bases lay between the germline ends. CDR3 length equals 15 residues. CDR3 residues: CASSPGRLTYNEQFF. For the CDR3, the DNA is TGTGCCAGCAGCCCTGGGCGTCTAACCTACAATGAGCAGTTCTTC. Full variable domain (remainder filled in from reference TRBV2 and TRBJ2-1): EPEVTQTPSHQVTQMGQEVILRCVPISNHLYFYWYRQILGQKVEFLVSFYNNEISEKSEIFDDQFSVERPDGSNFTLKIRSTKLEDSAMYFCASSPGRLTYNEQFFGPGTRLTVL.

This clone was recorded a few times. V and J are TRBV10-3 and TRBJ2-3, with D maybe TRBD2 (6 bases). Germline V gene data show CDR1 as ENHRY and CDR2 as SYGVKD. V was cut by 0 bases and J by 5 bases, with 9 bases left in between. CDR3 length: 14 residues. The CDR3 sequence is CAISESLAQDTQYF. The CDR3 nucleotides are TGTGCCATCAGTGAGTCTCTAGCGCAAGATACGCAGTATTTT.